This T cell receptor beta chain was documented in a study of blood T cells in healthy people across ages. Whole-study findings and limits: As age increased, TCR beta diversity per million T cells fell in a roughly linear fashion. When set beside aged donors, long-lived donors presented more naive CD4+ cells and higher diversity.

The second PCR ran roughly 7 to 12 cycles with a sample-barcoded 5' primer and J-beta primers. At least 2.5 million CDR3-containing paired-end reads were obtained per sample. TCRdb processed the 5' RACE reads anew with MiXCR; each CDR3 protein has one entry. The repertoire consists of 750,000 to 1,000,000 distinct CDR3 sequences, with under 35% occurring once and the leading ten covering 9.5% to 13%. Every donor gave ten milliliters of peripheral blood. With 7 bases removed from V and 11 bases from J, the gap between germline ends came to 26 bases. The CDR3 loop spans 15 amino acids. A word on this clonotype: The antigen remains undetermined. This may come from a read error, since a much larger clone is one base off.

These data also formed part of another study, on T cells of mothers and their children.

The J gene is TRBJ2-5, the V gene TRBV12-3 or TRBV12-4; D is tentatively TRBD1 or TRBD2 (5 bases each). The sequence derives from a middle-aged woman in good health. Sample: blood. CDR3 in amino acids: CASTPSGTADYGQYF. In nucleotides, the CDR3 is TGTGCCAGCACCCCTTCCGGGACGGCTGACTACGGGCAGTACTTC.